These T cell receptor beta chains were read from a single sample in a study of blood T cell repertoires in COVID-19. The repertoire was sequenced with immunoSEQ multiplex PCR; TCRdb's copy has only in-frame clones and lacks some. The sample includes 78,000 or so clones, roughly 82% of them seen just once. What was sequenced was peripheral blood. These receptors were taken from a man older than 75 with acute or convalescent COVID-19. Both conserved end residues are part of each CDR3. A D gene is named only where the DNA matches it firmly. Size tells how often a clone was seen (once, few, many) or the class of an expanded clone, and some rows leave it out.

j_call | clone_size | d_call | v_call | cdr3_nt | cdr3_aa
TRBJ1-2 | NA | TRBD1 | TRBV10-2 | TGCGCCAGCGGGGAGGACAGGGCCTACTCTGACTATGGCTACACCTTC | CASGEDRAYSDYGYTF
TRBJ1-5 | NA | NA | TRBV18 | TGTGCCAGCTCACCACAGGGGGTTGGGTATAGCAATCAGCCCCAGCATTTT | CASSPQGVGYSNQPQHF
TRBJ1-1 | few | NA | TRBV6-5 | TGTGCCAGCAGGGGGGACTGGACGAACACTGAAGCTTTCTTT | CASRGDWTNTEAFF
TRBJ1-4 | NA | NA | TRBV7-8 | TGTGCCAGCAGCTTAGCTACGGGGGGGGCGAGGGAAAAACTGTTTTTT | CASSLATGGAREKLFF
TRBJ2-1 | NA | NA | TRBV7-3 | TGTGCCAGCAGCGGGGGGACAGCTTACAATGAGCAGTTCTTC | CASSGGTAYNEQFF
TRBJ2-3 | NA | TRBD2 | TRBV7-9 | TGTGCCAGCAGCCAAGCGACTAGCGGGTTCAATACGCAGTATTTT | CASSQATSGFNTQYF
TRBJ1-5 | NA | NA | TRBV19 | TGTGCCAGTAGTGGCAGGGAGGGCAATCAGCCCCAGCATTTT | CASSGREGNQPQHF
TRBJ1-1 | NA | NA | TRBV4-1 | TGCGCCAGCAGCCAAGTAGGGGTGATGGCTTTCTTT | CASSQVGVMAFF
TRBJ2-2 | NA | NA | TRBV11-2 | TGTGCCAGCACCTCCCTGAACACCGGGGAGCTGTTTTTT | CASTSLNTGELFF
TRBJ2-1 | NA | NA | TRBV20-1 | TGCAGTGCGGGCCAATATGAGCAGTTCTTC | CSAGQYEQFF
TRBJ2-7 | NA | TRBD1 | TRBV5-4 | TGTGCCAGCAGGGGGGGGACCCCGGGACAGGGGAAGTACGAGCAGTACTTC | CASRGGTPGQGKYEQYF
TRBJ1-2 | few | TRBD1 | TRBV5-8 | TGTGCCAGCACGAGACAGGGGGCTAACTATGGCTACACCTTC | CASTRQGANYGYTF
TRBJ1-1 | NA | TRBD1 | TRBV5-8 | TGTGCCAGCAGTCATCGACAGGGGGATGCCCTTAACACTGAAGCTTTCTTT | CASSHRQGDALNTEAFF
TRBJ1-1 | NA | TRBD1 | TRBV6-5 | TGTGCCAGCAGTTACACTCGGACAGGGAGGGGCACTGAAGCTTTCTTT | CASSYTRTGRGTEAFF
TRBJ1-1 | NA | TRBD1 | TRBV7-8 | TGTGCCAGCAGCTTCGACAGGGGGCGTTCTGAAGCTTTCTTT | CASSFDRGRSEAFF
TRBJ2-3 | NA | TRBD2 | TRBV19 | TGTGCCAGTAGGGCTAGCGGGGGGGCGGGCACAGATACGCAGTATTTT | CASRASGGAGTDTQYF
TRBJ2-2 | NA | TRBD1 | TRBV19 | TGTGCCAGTAGTAGGGGACAGGACACCGGGGAGCTGTTTTTT | CASSRGQDTGELFF
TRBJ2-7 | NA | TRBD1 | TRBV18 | TGTGCCAGCTCACCCAAGGGACAGGGAAATTTCTACGAGCAGTACTTC | CASSPKGQGNFYEQYF
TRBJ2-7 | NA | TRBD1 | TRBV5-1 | TGCGCCAGCAGCCGGGAGGGACAGGGGGCCTACGAGCAGTACTTC | CASSREGQGAYEQYF
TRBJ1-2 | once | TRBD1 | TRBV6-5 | TGTGCCAGCAGCCTTTCGGACAGGGAATCGTATGGCTACACCTTC | CASSLSDRESYGYTF
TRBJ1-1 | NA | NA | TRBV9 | TGTGCCAGCAGCGAGCAACTGAAAACTGAAGCTTTCTTT | CASSEQLKTEAFF
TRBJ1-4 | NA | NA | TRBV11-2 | TGTGCCAGCAGCTTAAGACCGGCTAAAACAGGGTTGGAAAAACTGTTTTTT | CASSLRPAKTGLEKLFF
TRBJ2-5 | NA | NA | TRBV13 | TGTGCCAGCAGCTTCAGGGGACACCTCCAAGAGACCCAGTACTTC | CASSFRGHLQETQYF
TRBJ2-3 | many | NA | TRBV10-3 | TGTGCCATCAGTGAAGGGCTAGCTGCAGATACGCAGTATTTT | CAISEGLAADTQYF
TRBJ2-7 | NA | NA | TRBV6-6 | TGTGCCAGCAGTTACCCGGAGACCTACGAGCAGTACTTC | CASSYPETYEQYF
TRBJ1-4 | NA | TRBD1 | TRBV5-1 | TGCGCCAGCAGCTTGCTCGGACAGGGGGCGAATGAAAAACTGTTTTTT | CASSLLGQGANEKLFF
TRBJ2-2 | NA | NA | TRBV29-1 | TGCAGCGTTGAAGATCAGGGCTCGGGACAAGGAGCGAACACCGGGGAGCTGTTTTTT | CSVEDQGSGQGANTGELFF
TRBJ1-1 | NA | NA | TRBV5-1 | TGCGCCAGCAGCATACAGGACGGGAACACTGAAGCTTTCTTT | CASSIQDGNTEAFF
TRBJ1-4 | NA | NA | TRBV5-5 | TGTGCCAGCAGCTCGGACAGTTATAATGAAAAACTGTTTTTT | CASSSDSYNEKLFF
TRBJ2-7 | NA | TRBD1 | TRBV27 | TGTGCCAGCAGTTTATCGCGTCGACAGGGGCAAGCCTACGAGCAGTACTTC | CASSLSRRQGQAYEQYF
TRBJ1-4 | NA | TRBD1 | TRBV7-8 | TGTGCCAGCAGCAGCAGGGGGCGAGAAAAACTGTTTTTT | CASSSRGREKLFF
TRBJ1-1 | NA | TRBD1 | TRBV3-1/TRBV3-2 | TGTGCCAGCAGCCGGGGACAGGTGAACACTGAAGCTTTCTTT | CASSRGQVNTEAFF
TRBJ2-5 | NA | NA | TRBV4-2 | TGTGCCAGCAGCCAAAAAGGTTTCGGCGGAGAAGAGACCCAGTACTTC | CASSQKGFGGEETQYF
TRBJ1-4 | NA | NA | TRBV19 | TGTGCCAGTAGCTTGAACGGGGGTTATAATGAAAAACTGTTTTTT | CASSLNGGYNEKLFF
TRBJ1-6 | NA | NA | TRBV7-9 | TGTGCCAGCAGCCCGGGACAAATGGGTTCACCCCTCCACTTT | CASSPGQMGSPLHF
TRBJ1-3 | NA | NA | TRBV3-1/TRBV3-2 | TGTGCCAGCAGCCAGAGGGGGGGAAACACCATATATTTT | CASSQRGGNTIYF
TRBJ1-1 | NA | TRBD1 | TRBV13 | TGTGCCAGCAGCTTAGCAACCCCGACAGGGGGAAGCACTGAAGCTTTCTTT | CASSLATPTGGSTEAFF
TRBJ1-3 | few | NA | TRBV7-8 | TGTGCCAGCAGCTTAGGTTGGGGGACAAAACTCTCTGGAAACACCATATATTTT | CASSLGWGTKLSGNTIYF
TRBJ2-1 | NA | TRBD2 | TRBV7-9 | TGTGCCAGCAGCTTAGCGCTAGCGGGGGCCACAAACAATGAGCAGTTCTTC | CASSLALAGATNNEQFF
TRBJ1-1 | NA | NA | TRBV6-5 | TGTGCCAGCAGTTATAATAGGGGCGCGGGGACTGAAGCTTTCTTT | CASSYNRGAGTEAFF
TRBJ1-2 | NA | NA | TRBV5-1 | TGCGCCAGCAGCTTGGGTACAACAGGGACCTATGGCTACACCTTC | CASSLGTTGTYGYTF
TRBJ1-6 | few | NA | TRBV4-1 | TGCGCCAGCAGCCAAACTCCGAGCTCCTATAATTCACCCCTCCACTTT | CASSQTPSSYNSPLHF
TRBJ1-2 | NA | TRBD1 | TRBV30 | TGTGCCTGGAGAGGTCCGGACAGGAATCTTGGCTACACCTTC | CAWRGPDRNLGYTF
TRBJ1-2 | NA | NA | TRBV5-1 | TGCGCCAGCGTCTCACAGGGTTATGGCTACACCTTC | CASVSQGYGYTF
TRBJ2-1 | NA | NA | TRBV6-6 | TGTGCCAGCAGTTACGGGGGGGCAATCGACAATGAGCAGTTCTTC | CASSYGGAIDNEQFF
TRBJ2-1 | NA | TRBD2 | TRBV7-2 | TGTGCCAGCAGCTCACGGGGGGGAGAGCAGTTCTTC | CASSSRGGEQFF
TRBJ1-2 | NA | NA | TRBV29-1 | TGCAGCGTTGACTGGGGAGGGGAATTCTATGGCTACACCTTC | CSVDWGGEFYGYTF
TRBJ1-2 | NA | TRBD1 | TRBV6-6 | TGTGCCAGCAGTCCGGGACAGGGGCTCAATTATGGCTACACCTTC | CASSPGQGLNYGYTF
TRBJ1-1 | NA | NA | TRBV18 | TGTGCCAGCTCAGAAAGACCTCGGCGGCAGAACACTGAAGCTTTCTTT | CASSERPRRQNTEAFF
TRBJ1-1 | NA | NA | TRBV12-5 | TGTGCTAGTGGTCCGCAAACAGGGTTGGTCACTGAAGCTTTCTTT | CASGPQTGLVTEAFF
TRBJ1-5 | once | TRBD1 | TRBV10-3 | TGTGCCATCTCACCGACAGGGCAAAGGGATCAGCCCCAGCATTTT | CAISPTGQRDQPQHF
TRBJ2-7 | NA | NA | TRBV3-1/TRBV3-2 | TGTGCCAGCAGCCAAGTTCAGGGACACTACGAGCAGTACTTC | CASSQVQGHYEQYF
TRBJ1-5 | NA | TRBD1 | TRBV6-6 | TGTGCCAGCAGTCTACCGAACCGGGACAGAGACCCAGGGATGGCTCAGCCCCAGCATTTT | CASSLPNRDRDPGMAQPQHF
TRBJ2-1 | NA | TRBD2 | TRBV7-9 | TGTGCCAGCAGCCCTGCCCCATCACCCCTACTAGCGGGGGCGAATGAGCAGTTCTTC | CASSPAPSPLLAGANEQFF
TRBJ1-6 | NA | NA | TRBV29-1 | TGCAGCGTTGGCGGAGGGTCCTCACCCCTCCACTTT | CSVGGGSSPLHF
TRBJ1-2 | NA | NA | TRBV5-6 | TGTGCCAGCAGTCTTTTCGGGACAAGGGAAAAGACCTTC | CASSLFGTREKTF
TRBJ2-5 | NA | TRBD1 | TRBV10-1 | TGCGCCAGCAGTGAGTCGGAGAGGCAGGGGGCTGAGACCCAGTACTTC | CASSESERQGAETQYF
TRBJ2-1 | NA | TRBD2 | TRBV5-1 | TGCGCCAGCAGCTCCCTAGCGGGGGGGTCGAATGAGCAGTTCTTC | CASSSLAGGSNEQFF